One and the same sample provided the 6 T cell receptor beta chains below, sequenced in a study of sequential checkpoint blockade in melanoma. Regarding treatment: randomized to nivolumab then ipilimumab (arm A) or the reverse (arm B). Clones were sequenced by immunoSEQ multiplex PCR, and TCRdb holds only the in-frame ones, with some missing. The sample has fewer than 15,000 clones, roughly four fifths seen once. The sample here was CD8+ T cells sorted from blood (inferred from file names), taken from a patient given nivolumab and ipilimumab in sequence. The receptor source for this set is a human donor with melanoma.

The rearrangement uses TRBV5-1 and TRBJ2-7; D is unresolved. V lost 3 bases and J 3 bases, leaving 7 bases between the germline ends. From germline, CDR1 is SGHRS and CDR2 YFSETQ. The CDR3 is 12 amino acids. The CDR3 DNA is TGCGCCAGCAGCTCCCCCAGCTACGAGCAGTACTTC. Its protein is CASSSPSYEQYF.

The chain couples TRBV28 to TRBJ2-7, with 8 bases lining up with TRBD2. The CDR3 is made up of 17 amino acids. Germline trimming cut 3 bases from V and 1 base from J; bases unmatched to any gene: 11. Germline CDR1 and CDR2: MDHEN and SYDVKM. In nucleotides, the CDR3 is TGTGCCAGCAGTTTTGCCCTCTTCGGGAGGGAGTCCTACGAGCAGTACTTC. As protein: CASSFALFGRESYEQYF.

The chain combines TRBV7-2 with TRBJ1-2, with unresolved D. The ends were cut back, 5 bases at V and 8 bases at J, with 12 bases in the middle. Germline-derived CDR1 and CDR2 are SGHTA and FQGNSA. The CDR3 loop spans 12 amino acids. Written as DNA, the CDR3 is TGTGCCAGCAGCCCGAGATCCGTAGGCTACACCTTC. It is translated as CASSPRSVGYTF.

This chain uses TRBV5-5 with TRBJ2-7, with TRBD1 matching 7 bases. CDR3 length equals 14 residues. V lost 4 bases, J lost 5 bases, and 9 bases stayed unmatched. Looked up from germline, CDR1 is SGHKS and CDR2 is YYEKEE (reference sequence). CDR3 sequence: CASSARDSLNEQYF. The CDR3 region has the DNA TGTGCCAGCAGCGCTCGGGACAGTTTGAACGAGCAGTACTTC.

This chain connects TRBV4-3 to TRBJ2-1; D is possibly TRBD2 (6 bases). The germline gives CDR1 LGHNA, CDR2 YSLEER. Trimming stripped 1 base from V and 1 base from J, with 14 bases between. This CDR3 spans 17 amino acids. In DNA form, the CDR3 reads TGCGCCAGCAGCCAAGCTTTGTGGGAGGCTTCCTACAATGAGCAGTTCTTC. Translation: CASSQALWEASYNEQFF.

The chain couples TRBV5-4 to TRBJ2-7; TRBD2 aligns across 10 bases. The ends lost 4 bases at V and 3 bases at J; junction bases unmatched: 7. This CDR3 contains 15 residues. CDR1 and CDR2 (germline): SGHNT, YYREEE (reference sequence). This CDR3 reads CASSQGSSGGYEQYF. CDR3 coding DNA: TGTGCCAGCAGCCAAGGCTCTAGCGGGGGCTACGAGCAGTACTTC.